This T cell receptor beta chain was recorded in a study of T cell responses to AZD1222 COVID-19 vaccine. Unmatched junction bases numbered 8, after V lost 9 bases and J lost 6 bases. CDR3 length: 13 amino acids. Repertoires were generated with immunoSEQ multiplex PCR, while TCRdb's copy carries only in-frame clones and drops some. Of under 150,000 clones detected, about 87% appear once; the ten largest clones hold roughly 6.7%. The study, taken as a whole, reports: Epitopes outside B.1.351 and B.1.1.7 mutated regions reportedly drew nearly half of spike TCRs. Two AZD1222 administrations were followed by greater Spike-specific TCR breadth and depth. Repertoires were collected only later (after the peak T cell response had occurred).

In the case of this clone: Its antigen is unidentified.

The genes are TRBV12-3 or TRBV12-4 and TRBJ2-1; the match to TRBD1 covers 7 bases. The sample consisted of peripheral blood, taken 28 days after the second AZD1222 dose. This TCR was recovered from an adult who received the AZD1222 COVID-19 vaccine. DNA of the CDR3: TGTGCCAGTCAAATAGGGGGCCGCAATGAGCAGTTCTTC. This encodes CASQIGGRNEQFF.